This is a list of T cell receptor beta chains from one sample in a study of blood T cell repertoires in COVID-19. Sequenced by immunoSEQ multiplex PCR; TCRdb stores in-frame clones only, minus some. The sample gives tens of thousands of clones, 75% to 90% of which show up once; 15% to 20% is in the top ten. Input material: peripheral blood. The receptor source for this set is an older woman with COVID-19, enrolled during active disease. The CDR3 runs from the conserved cysteine through the conserved F or W. The D gene is left open where the match is weak. The size of a clone is reported for some rows only, either as once, few or many, or as a class for expanded clones.

D gene,J gene,V gene,clone size,CDR3 protein,CDR3 DNA
TRBD2,TRBJ2-1,TRBV10-1,-,CASSEDGTSVYNEQFF,TGCGCCAGCAGTGAGGACGGGACTAGCGTCTACAATGAGCAGTTCTTC
TRBD1,TRBJ1-5,TRBV6-6,once,CASSYSITGVRQPQHF,TGTGCCAGCAGTTACTCGATCACAGGGGTCCGTCAGCCCCAGCATTTT
-,TRBJ1-2,TRBV27,-,CASSPIGGGGRNYGYTF,TGTGCCAGCAGTCCCATAGGCGGGGGGGGGCGCAACTATGGCTACACCTTC
-,TRBJ2-1,TRBV7-9,-,CASSLMGSSLYNEQFF,TGTGCCAGCAGCTTAATGGGCTCTAGCCTTTACAATGAGCAGTTCTTC
-,TRBJ1-5,TRBV19,once,CASSTYRVDQPQHF,TGTGCCAGTAGTACCTACAGGGTGGATCAGCCCCAGCATTTT
-,TRBJ2-1,TRBV5-8,-,CASSLVRLAEQFF,TGTGCCAGCAGCTTGGTCAGGCTAGCGGAGCAGTTCTTC
-,TRBJ1-1,TRBV6-5,-,CASTLGGQEAFF,TGTGCCAGCACCCTAGGAGGGCAAGAAGCTTTCTTT
TRBD2,TRBJ2-5,TRBV7-8,-,CASSLDAGRFIGREQETQYF,TGTGCCAGCAGCTTAGATGCAGGGCGGTTTATCGGGAGGGAACAAGAGACCCAGTACTTC
-,TRBJ1-3,TRBV24-1,-,CATSDLPTRWRSPVGNTIYF,TGTGCCACCAGTGATTTGCCGACCCGGTGGCGGAGCCCTGTTGGAAACACCATATATTTT
-,TRBJ1-1,TRBV21-1,-,CASSKGSGTEGNTEAFF,TGTGCCAGCAGCAAAGGGTCAGGGACAGAGGGGAACACTGAAGCTTTCTTT
-,TRBJ2-3,TRBV3-1/TRBV3-2,-,CASSQVPGTQYF,TGTGCCAGCAGCCAAGTCCCGGGTACGCAGTATTTT
TRBD1,TRBJ2-7,TRBV19,few,CASSKGQGYEQYF,TGTGCCAGTAGTAAGGGACAGGGCTACGAGCAGTACTTC
-,TRBJ2-1,TRBV7-3,once,CASSPAGPNNEQFF,TGTGCCAGCAGCCCTGCGGGGCCTAACAATGAGCAGTTCTTC
TRBD1,TRBJ2-2,TRBV19,-,CASSTQGAPTGELFF,TGTGCCAGTAGTACACAGGGGGCGCCCACCGGGGAGCTGTTTTTT
TRBD2,TRBJ2-1,TRBV5-6,-,CASSLKGLAKVNEQFF,TGTGCCAGCAGCTTGAAAGGACTAGCAAAGGTGAATGAGCAGTTCTTC
TRBD1,TRBJ2-5,TRBV12-3/TRBV12-4,-,CASRGTGQETQYF,TGTGCCAGCAGGGGGACAGGCCAAGAGACCCAGTACTTC
TRBD1,TRBJ2-7,TRBV28,few,CASSPRGQGRHEQYF,TGTGCCAGCAGTCCCCGGGGACAGGGCCGGCACGAGCAGTACTTC
TRBD1,TRBJ1-1,TRBV5-1,-,CASSFPGGTEAFF,TGCGCCAGCAGCTTTCCAGGGGGCACTGAAGCTTTCTTT
TRBD1,TRBJ2-2,TRBV10-3,-,CAVGQGAIGELFF,TGTGCCGTAGGACAGGGGGCAATCGGGGAGCTGTTTTTT
-,TRBJ2-1,TRBV19,-,CASSTLQRGTGRNEQFF,TGTGCCAGTAGTACACTACAGCGGGGGACAGGGAGGAATGAGCAGTTCTTC
-,TRBJ2-7,TRBV6-5,-,CASSYSIQGSYEQYF,TGTGCCAGCAGTTACTCGATACAGGGCTCCTACGAGCAGTACTTC
-,TRBJ2-3,TRBV19,-,CASSEGRDTQYF,TGTGCCAGTAGCGAGGGGAGGGATACGCAGTATTTT
TRBD1,TRBJ1-3,TRBV11-3,-,CASSPQGAGGNTIYF,TGTGCCAGCAGCCCACAGGGGGCCGGTGGAAACACCATATATTTT
-,TRBJ2-7,TRBV6-5,-,CAIGGGDEQYF,TGTGCCATAGGGGGGGGAGACGAGCAGTACTTC
-,TRBJ1-2,TRBV19,once,CASTTGKDGYTF,TGTGCCAGTACCACAGGGAAAGATGGCTACACCTTC
TRBD1,TRBJ2-7,TRBV6-5,-,CASRWTGTYEQYF,TGTGCCAGCAGGTGGACAGGAACCTACGAGCAGTACTTC
TRBD2,TRBJ2-7,TRBV3-1/TRBV3-2,-,CASSQGITGTSGRVVIYEQYF,TGTGCCAGCAGCCAAGGGATCACCGGGACTAGCGGGAGGGTGGTTATCTACGAGCAGTACTTC
TRBD2,TRBJ2-2,TRBV11-3,-,CASSWTSGTLNTGELFF,TGTGCCAGCAGCTGGACTAGCGGGACTTTGAACACCGGGGAGCTGTTTTTT
TRBD1,TRBJ2-3,TRBV19,-,CASSTHGTGSYADTQYF,TGTGCCAGTAGTACCCATGGGACAGGGAGTTACGCAGATACGCAGTATTTT
TRBD2,TRBJ2-7,TRBV9,-,CASSAGLASTYEQYF,TGTGCCAGCAGCGCCGGACTAGCGTCGACCTACGAGCAGTACTTC
TRBD1,TRBJ2-1,TRBV19,-,CASSLGTGGSSGQFF,TGTGCCAGTAGTCTCGGGACAGGGGGAAGCAGTGGGCAGTTCTTC